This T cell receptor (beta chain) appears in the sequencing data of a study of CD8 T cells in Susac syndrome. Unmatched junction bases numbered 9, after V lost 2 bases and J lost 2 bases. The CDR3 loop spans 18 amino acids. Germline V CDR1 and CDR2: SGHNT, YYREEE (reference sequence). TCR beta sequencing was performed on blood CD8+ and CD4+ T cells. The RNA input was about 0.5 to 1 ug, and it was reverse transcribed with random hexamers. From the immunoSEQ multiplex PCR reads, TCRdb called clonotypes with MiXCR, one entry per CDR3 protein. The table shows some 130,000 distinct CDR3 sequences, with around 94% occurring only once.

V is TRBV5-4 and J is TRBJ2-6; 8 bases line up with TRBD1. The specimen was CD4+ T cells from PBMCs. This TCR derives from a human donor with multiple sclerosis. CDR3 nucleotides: TGTGCCAGCAGCTTAGGACAGGGTTTGGGGACTGGGGCCAACGTCCTGACTTTC. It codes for CASSLGQGLGTGANVLTF.